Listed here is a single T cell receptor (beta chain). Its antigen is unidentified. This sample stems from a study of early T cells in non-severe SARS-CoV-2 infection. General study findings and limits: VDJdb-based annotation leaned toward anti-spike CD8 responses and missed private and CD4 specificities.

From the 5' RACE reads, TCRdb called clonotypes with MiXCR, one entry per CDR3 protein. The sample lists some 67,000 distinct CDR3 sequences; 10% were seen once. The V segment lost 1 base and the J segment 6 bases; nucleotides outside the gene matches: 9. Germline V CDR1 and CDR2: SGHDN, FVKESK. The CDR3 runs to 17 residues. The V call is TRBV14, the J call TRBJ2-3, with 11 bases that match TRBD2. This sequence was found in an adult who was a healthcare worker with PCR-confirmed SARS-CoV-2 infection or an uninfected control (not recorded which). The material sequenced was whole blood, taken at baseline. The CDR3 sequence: CASSQVGLAGGSDTQYF. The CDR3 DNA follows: TGTGCCAGCAGCCAAGTTGGGCTAGCGGGAGGATCGGATACGCAGTATTTT.